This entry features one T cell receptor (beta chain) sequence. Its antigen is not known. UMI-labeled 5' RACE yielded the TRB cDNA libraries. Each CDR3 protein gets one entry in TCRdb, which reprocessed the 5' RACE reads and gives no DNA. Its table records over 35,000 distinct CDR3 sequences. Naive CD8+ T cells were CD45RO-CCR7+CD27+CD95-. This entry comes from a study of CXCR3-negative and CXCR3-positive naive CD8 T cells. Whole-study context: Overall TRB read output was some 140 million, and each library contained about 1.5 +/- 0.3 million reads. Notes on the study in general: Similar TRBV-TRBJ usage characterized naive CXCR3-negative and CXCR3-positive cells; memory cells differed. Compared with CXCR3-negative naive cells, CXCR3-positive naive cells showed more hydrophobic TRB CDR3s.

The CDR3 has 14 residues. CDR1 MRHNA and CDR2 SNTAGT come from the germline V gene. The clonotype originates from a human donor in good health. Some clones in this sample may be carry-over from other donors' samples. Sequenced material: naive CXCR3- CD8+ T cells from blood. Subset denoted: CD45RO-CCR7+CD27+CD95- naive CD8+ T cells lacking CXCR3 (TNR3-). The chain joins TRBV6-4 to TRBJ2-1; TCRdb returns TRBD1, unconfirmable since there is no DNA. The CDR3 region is CASSETGISNEQFF.